This TCR beta chain was found in a study of CD8+CD57+ T cells in acquired aplastic anemia. Whole-study context: DNA per sorted CD4+ or CD8+ sample ranged roughly 0.17 to 27.4 ug, averaging around 3.2 ug.

CDR1 and CDR2 (germline): DFQATT, SNEGSKA (reference sequence). The CDR3 runs to 15 residues. V dropped 3 bases and J dropped 5 bases, with 19 bases sitting between them. Sequenced patients had shown CD8+CD57+ cell expansion by flow cytometry. A word on this clonotype: Its target is unknown.

Study results and limitations: Researchers report that 25 to 30 CD8+ CDR3 sequences appeared in both patients and controls.

Genomic DNA provided the template from which TCR beta VDJ and CDR3 profiles were obtained. MiXCR was run by TCRdb on the reads, yielding one entry per CDR3 protein. The sample includes around 200,000 distinct CDR3 sequences, around half of them seen just once. The sequence came from a human donor with aplastic anemia. V and J are TRBV20-1 and TRBJ1-2; D ambiguous. Sequenced: sorted CD4+, CD8+, or CD8+CD57+ T cells (not recorded which) from PBMCs. CDR3 amino acids: CSASGVFRSEYGYTF. CDR3 coding DNA: TGCAGTGCTAGTGGGGTGTTCAGGAGTGAGTATGGCTACACCTTC.